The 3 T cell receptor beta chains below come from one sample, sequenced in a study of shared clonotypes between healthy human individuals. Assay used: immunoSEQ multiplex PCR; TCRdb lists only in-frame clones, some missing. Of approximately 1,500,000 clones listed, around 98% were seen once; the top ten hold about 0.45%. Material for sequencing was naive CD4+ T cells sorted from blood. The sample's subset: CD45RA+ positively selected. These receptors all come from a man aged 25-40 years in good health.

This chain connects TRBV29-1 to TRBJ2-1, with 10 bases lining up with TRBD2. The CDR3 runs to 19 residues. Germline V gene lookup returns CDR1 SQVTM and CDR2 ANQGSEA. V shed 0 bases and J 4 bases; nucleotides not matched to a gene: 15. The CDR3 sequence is CSVEEVLAGVGERYNEQFF. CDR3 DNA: TGCAGCGTTGAAGAGGTCCTAGCGGGAGTTGGGGAGAGATACAATGAGCAGTTCTTC.

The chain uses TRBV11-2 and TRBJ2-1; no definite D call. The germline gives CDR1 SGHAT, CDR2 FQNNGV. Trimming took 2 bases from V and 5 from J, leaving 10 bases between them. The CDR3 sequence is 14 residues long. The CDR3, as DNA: TGTGCCAGCAGCTTAACAGCGTATGACAATGAGCAGTTCTTC. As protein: CASSLTAYDNEQFF. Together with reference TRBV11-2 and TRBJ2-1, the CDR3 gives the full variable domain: EAGVAQSPRYKIIEKRQSVAFWCNPISGHATLYWYQQILGQGPKLLIQFQNNGVVDDSQLPKDRFSAERLKGVDSTLKIQPAKLEDSAVYLCASSLTAYDNEQFFGPGTRLTVL.

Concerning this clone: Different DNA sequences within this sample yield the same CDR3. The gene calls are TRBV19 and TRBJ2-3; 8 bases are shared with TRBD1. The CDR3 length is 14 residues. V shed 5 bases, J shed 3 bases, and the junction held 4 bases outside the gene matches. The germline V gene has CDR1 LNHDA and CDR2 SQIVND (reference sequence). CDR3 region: CASSDRGRTDTQYF. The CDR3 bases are TGTGCCAGTAGTGACAGGGGTAGGACAGATACGCAGTATTTT.